This note documents a single T cell receptor beta chain sequence. The table lists this clone with a few counts. Its antigen is currently not known. Per-nucleotide qualities are absent, and no much larger clonotype sits a single base away. The collaborating institutions used their own protocols to collect whole blood in K2EDTA tubes. For TCRbeta analysis, collaborators shipped samples in one of three forms: frozen whole blood, isolated PBMCs, or DNA extracted from either of those sample types. These data originate in a study of blood T cell repertoires in COVID-19 (dated by TCRdb to the early 2020s). At the level of the whole study: The collaborator samples originated in the United States, Italy and Spain and spanned the acute and convalescent phases of COVID-19. The prospective study material was composed of cDNA or gDNA derived from T cells, B-cell-depleted T cells, or PBMCs. Deeply sampled blood TCRbeta repertoires from subjects exposed to, actively infected with, or recovered from COVID-19 were included in the dataset. The repertoires were released in a freely available public database intended as a resource for research on the immune response to SARS-CoV-2. The samples were drawn from the first 160 participants of the ongoing ImmuneRACE study and from over 950 subjects provided by 6 global collaborators. Sample metadata almost always included a de-identified subject ID, COVID-19 status, age in years and sex. Where available, HLA class I and class II types were taken from metadata supplied by the sample provider and were not determined by assay-based typing. The investigation overall reported the following: How much clinical and demographic metadata was included differed by source and by participant, and the metadata was provided uncurated.

TCRbeta CDR3 regions were amplified from genomic DNA using the immunoSEQ Assay, a bias-controlled multiplex PCR. From the authors' description of their analysis: The number of nucleated cells in each sample was estimated by amplification of reference gene primers within the assay. To quantify the absolute abundance of each unique TCRbeta CDR3 rearrangement, sequence reads were collapsed and filtered. For each sample, productive Simpson clonality was calculated by taking the square root of Simpson's diversity index across productive rearrangements. TCRdb took this table from immuneACCESS and kept in-frame rearrangements with V and J called. Such tables lack part of the clones; where checked against another copy, unresolved V genes explain under half of the gap, and the rest is unexplained. The V and J calls and clone size come from that table; D and trimming were worked out from the DNA. Within this sample are more than 60,000 clones, with around 67% of them counted one time only. Just over 2.5% of the sample rests with the top ten.

Sequencing input: peripheral blood. The sequence came from a human donor with acute or convalescent COVID-19. The donor label of this sample is uncertain.

The DNA is TGTGCCAGCTCACCAGGGACAGGGGGCTTAAGCACTGAAGCTTTCTTT. Its protein product is CASSPGTGGLSTEAFF. The V and J genes are TRBV18 and TRBJ1-1; 12 nucleotides in the junction match TRBD1. Germline trimming: 2 bases from V, 4 bases from J; junction bases outside gene matches: 5. The germline V gene supplies CDR1 KGHSH and CDR2 LQKENI. From its cysteine to its phenylalanine, the CDR3 spans 16 amino acids. Only the CDR3 portion is preserved as DNA: 48 bases, with reading frame beginning at the first base.